These T cell receptor beta chains were read from a single sample in a study of CD8+CD57+ T cells in acquired aplastic anemia. TCRdb passed the reads through MiXCR, listing each CDR3 protein once. The profile covers some 120,000 distinct CDR3 sequences, with around 46% appearing a single time and under 3% taken by the ten largest. The sequencing sample was made of sorted CD4+, CD8+, or CD8+CD57+ T cells (not recorded which) from PBMCs. The receptor set was obtained from a human donor in good health, serving as a control. The conserved cysteine and the conserved F or W are not part of the CDR3 here. The order of the fields is CDR3 length, clone size, V gene, J gene, CDR3 protein. The size of a clone is reported for some rows only, either as once, few or many, or as a class for expanded clones.

CDR3 length: 17; clone size: many; V gene: TRBV15; J gene: TRBJ1-5; CDR3 protein: ATSRDRSLLGTGNQPQH
CDR3 length: 12; clone size: few; V gene: TRBV18; J gene: TRBJ1-2; CDR3 protein: ASSPGTEFYGYT
CDR3 length: 13; clone size: few; V gene: TRBV29-1; J gene: TRBJ2-7; CDR3 protein: SVEVSTSGSYEQY
CDR3 length: 15; clone size: -; V gene: TRBV9; J gene: TRBJ2-3; CDR3 protein: ASSVAVGDANTDTQY
CDR3 length: 11; clone size: few; V gene: TRBV29-1; J gene: TRBJ2-7; CDR3 protein: SVDQGRGGEQY
CDR3 length: 13; clone size: -; V gene: TRBV10-3; J gene: TRBJ1-1; CDR3 protein: AISESDRANTEAF
CDR3 length: 10; clone size: -; V gene: TRBV10-3; J gene: TRBJ1-2; CDR3 protein: ASGQANYGYT
CDR3 length: 12; clone size: -; V gene: TRBV24-1; J gene: TRBJ2-5; CDR3 protein: ATSDPGVGGTQY
CDR3 length: 13; clone size: many; V gene: TRBV19; J gene: TRBJ1-5; CDR3 protein: ASSERQTNNQPQH
CDR3 length: 10; clone size: -; V gene: TRBV19; J gene: TRBJ1-1; CDR3 protein: ASSTQAGEAF
CDR3 length: 11; clone size: many; V gene: TRBV20-1; J gene: TRBJ2-5; CDR3 protein: SAIRTAQETQY
CDR3 length: 13; clone size: -; V gene: TRBV7-8; J gene: TRBJ1-6; CDR3 protein: ASSSSGTGLNLLH
CDR3 length: 16; clone size: -; V gene: TRBV10-1; J gene: TRBJ2-3; CDR3 protein: ASRTSVSGGSSTDTQY
CDR3 length: 13; clone size: -; V gene: TRBV6-4; J gene: TRBJ2-3; CDR3 protein: ASSDSGGGTDTQY
CDR3 length: 10; clone size: many; V gene: TRBV7-9; J gene: TRBJ2-5; CDR3 protein: ASSLVLETQY
CDR3 length: 15; clone size: many; V gene: TRBV7-2; J gene: TRBJ1-3; CDR3 protein: ASSLAYGFFSGNTIY
CDR3 length: 13; clone size: -; V gene: TRBV24-1; J gene: TRBJ2-2; CDR3 protein: ATSDLTGATGELF
CDR3 length: 14; clone size: -; V gene: TRBV4-2; J gene: TRBJ2-3; CDR3 protein: ASSPDPGSTLRGQY
CDR3 length: 12; clone size: many; V gene: TRBV7-2; J gene: TRBJ2-7; CDR3 protein: ASATGPLTYEQY
CDR3 length: 13; clone size: few; V gene: TRBV10-3; J gene: TRBJ1-1; CDR3 protein: AISEMRQGVTEAF
CDR3 length: 14; clone size: many; V gene: TRBV7-9; J gene: TRBJ2-1; CDR3 protein: ASSFQRSGGSDEQF
CDR3 length: 13; clone size: few; V gene: TRBV25-1; J gene: TRBJ1-6; CDR3 protein: ASNEGDRGNSPLH
CDR3 length: 7; clone size: -; V gene: TRBV20-1; J gene: TRBJ1-6; CDR3 protein: SARTPLH
CDR3 length: 12; clone size: -; V gene: TRBV20-1; J gene: TRBJ1-6; CDR3 protein: SATLGDSDSPLH
CDR3 length: 9; clone size: few; V gene: TRBV2; J gene: TRBJ1-1; CDR3 protein: ASSETTGAF
CDR3 length: 13; clone size: many; V gene: TRBV14; J gene: TRBJ2-2; CDR3 protein: ASSRRTGGYRELF
CDR3 length: 13; clone size: many; V gene: TRBV7-2; J gene: TRBJ1-4; CDR3 protein: ASSQMGTGAEKLF
CDR3 length: 13; clone size: many; V gene: TRBV19; J gene: TRBJ2-1; CDR3 protein: ASSLRGEGDNEQF
CDR3 length: 16; clone size: -; V gene: TRBV20-1; J gene: TRBJ1-5; CDR3 protein: SASSHGPGQVTGQPQH
CDR3 length: 10; clone size: -; V gene: TRBV6-4; J gene: TRBJ2-3; CDR3 protein: ASSELAGGQY
CDR3 length: 13; clone size: many; V gene: TRBV6-4; J gene: TRBJ2-1; CDR3 protein: ASSDSGTPLNEQF
CDR3 length: 11; clone size: -; V gene: TRBV7-2; J gene: TRBJ2-7; CDR3 protein: ASSSNRGGEQY
CDR3 length: 13; clone size: -; V gene: TRBV6-5; J gene: TRBJ2-3; CDR3 protein: ASSYGRGNTDTQY
CDR3 length: 12; clone size: -; V gene: TRBV10-2; J gene: TRBJ1-2; CDR3 protein: ASSPQGLNYGYT
CDR3 length: 15; clone size: -; V gene: TRBV18; J gene: TRBJ2-6; CDR3 protein: ASSPPTGKVGANVLT
CDR3 length: 14; clone size: -; V gene: TRBV25-1; J gene: TRBJ2-7; CDR3 protein: ASSGPGASINYEQY
CDR3 length: 12; clone size: -; V gene: TRBV29-1; J gene: TRBJ1-1; CDR3 protein: SVRRGQTNTEAF
CDR3 length: 10; clone size: many; V gene: TRBV20-1; J gene: TRBJ2-1; CDR3 protein: SARMALNEQF
CDR3 length: 14; clone size: many; V gene: TRBV7-6; J gene: TRBJ2-2; CDR3 protein: ASSPGGPGWPGELF
CDR3 length: 11; clone size: -; V gene: TRBV7-2; J gene: TRBJ2-7; CDR3 protein: ASRMRWWYEQY
CDR3 length: 13; clone size: many; V gene: TRBV19; J gene: TRBJ2-1; CDR3 protein: ASSTTSARSNEQF